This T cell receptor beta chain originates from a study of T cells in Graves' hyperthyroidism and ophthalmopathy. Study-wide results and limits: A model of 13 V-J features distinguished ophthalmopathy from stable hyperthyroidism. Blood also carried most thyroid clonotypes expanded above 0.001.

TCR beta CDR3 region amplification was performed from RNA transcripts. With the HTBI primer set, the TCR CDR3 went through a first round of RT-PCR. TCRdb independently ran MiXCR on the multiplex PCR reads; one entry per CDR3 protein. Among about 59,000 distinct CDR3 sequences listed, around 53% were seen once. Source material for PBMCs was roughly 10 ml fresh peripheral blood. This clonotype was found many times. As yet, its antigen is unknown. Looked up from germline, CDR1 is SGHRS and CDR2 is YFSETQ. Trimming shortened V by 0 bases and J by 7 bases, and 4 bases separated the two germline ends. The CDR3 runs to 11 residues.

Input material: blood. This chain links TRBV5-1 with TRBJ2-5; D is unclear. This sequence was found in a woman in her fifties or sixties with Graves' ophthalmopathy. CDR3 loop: CASSLAVTQYF. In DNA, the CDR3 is TGCGCCAGCAGCTTGGCCGTGACCCAGTACTTC.